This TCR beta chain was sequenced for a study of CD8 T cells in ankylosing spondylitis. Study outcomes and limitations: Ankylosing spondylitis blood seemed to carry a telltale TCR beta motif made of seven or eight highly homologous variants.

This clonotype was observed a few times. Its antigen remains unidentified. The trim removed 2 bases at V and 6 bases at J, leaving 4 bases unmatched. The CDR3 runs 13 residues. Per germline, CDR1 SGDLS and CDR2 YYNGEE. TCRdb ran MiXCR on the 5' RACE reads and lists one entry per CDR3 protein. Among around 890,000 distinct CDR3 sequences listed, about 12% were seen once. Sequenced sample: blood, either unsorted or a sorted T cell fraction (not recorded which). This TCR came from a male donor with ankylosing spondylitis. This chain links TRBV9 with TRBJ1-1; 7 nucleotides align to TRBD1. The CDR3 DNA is TGTGCCAGCAGCGTTATACAGGGGTCTGAAGCTTTCTTT. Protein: CASSVIQGSEAFF.